This entry describes one T cell receptor beta chain. The germline V gene has CDR1 MGHRA and CDR2 YSYEKL. The ends were cut back, 4 bases at V and 1 base at J, with 10 bases in the middle. The CDR3 runs to 14 residues. This specimen comes from a study of blood T cell repertoires in COVID-19. Assay used: immunoSEQ multiplex PCR; TCRdb lists only in-frame clones, some missing. Among about 160,000 clones listed, about 85% were seen once. Specimen: peripheral blood. The chain is built from TRBV4-1 and TRBJ1-1, with a possible D match to TRBD1 (6 bases). This receptor was identified in a woman in her fifties or sixties with COVID-19, enrolled during active disease. The DNA of the CDR3 is TGCGCCAGCAGCCCCCGGGACAAGAACACTGAAGCTTTCTTT. Residues: CASSPRDKNTEAFF.